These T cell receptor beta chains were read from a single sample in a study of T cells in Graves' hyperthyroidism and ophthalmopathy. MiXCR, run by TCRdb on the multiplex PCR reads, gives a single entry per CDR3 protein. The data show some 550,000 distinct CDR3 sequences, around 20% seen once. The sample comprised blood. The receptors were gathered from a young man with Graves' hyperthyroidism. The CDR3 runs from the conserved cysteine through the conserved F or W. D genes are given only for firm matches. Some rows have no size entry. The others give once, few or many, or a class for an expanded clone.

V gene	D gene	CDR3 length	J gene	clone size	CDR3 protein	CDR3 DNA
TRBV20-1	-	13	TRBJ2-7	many	CSAAQGPSYEQYF	TGCAGTGCGGCTCAGGGACCCTCCTACGAGCAGTACTTC
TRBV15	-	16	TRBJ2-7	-	CATSRDLAVLSYEQYF	TGTGCCACCAGCAGAGATCTGGCCGTATTATCCTACGAGCAGTATTTC
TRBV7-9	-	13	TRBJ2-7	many	CASSLGPGDVEYF	TGTGCCAGCAGCTTAGGTCCAGGGGACGTGGAGTACTTC
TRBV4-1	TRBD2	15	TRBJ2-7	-	CASSHGTSGTYEQYF	TGCGCCAGCAGCCACGGGACTAGCGGGACCTACGAGCAGTACTTC
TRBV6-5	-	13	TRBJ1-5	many	CASSYGGDRPQHF	TGTGCCAGCAGTTATGGAGGGGATCGGCCCCAGCATTTT
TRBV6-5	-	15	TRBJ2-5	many	CASSYGRAKQETQYF	TGTGCCAGCAGTTACGGCAGGGCCAAGCAAGAGACCCAGTACTTC
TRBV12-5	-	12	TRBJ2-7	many	CASGLDSYEQYF	TGTGCTAGTGGTTTGGACAGTTACGAGCAGTACTTC
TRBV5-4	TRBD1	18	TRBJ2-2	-	CASSLRSQTGVNTGELFF	TGTGCCAGCAGCTTGCGAAGCCAGACAGGGGTTAACACCGGGGAGCTGTTTTTT
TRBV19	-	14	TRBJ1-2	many	CASSILGSPYGYTF	TGTGCCAGTAGTATTCTGGGATCTCCTTATGGCTACACCTTC
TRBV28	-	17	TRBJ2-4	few	CASSLLWGGLGKNIKYF	TGTGCCAGCAGTTTATTATGGGGGGGCTTAGGCAAAAACATTAAGTACTTC
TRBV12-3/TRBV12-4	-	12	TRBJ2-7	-	CASSTFDREQYF	TGTGCCAGCAGCACCTTCGACAGAGAGCAGTACTTC
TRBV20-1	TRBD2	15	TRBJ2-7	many	CSAGTSGLLRDEQYF	TGCAGTGCTGGGACTAGCGGGCTTCTACGGGACGAGCAGTACTTC
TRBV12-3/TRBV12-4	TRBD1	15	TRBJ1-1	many	CARSPRQGASTEAFF	TGTGCCCGCAGTCCCCGACAGGGGGCCAGCACTGAAGCTTTCTTT
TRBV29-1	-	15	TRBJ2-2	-	CSVQGTVQNAGELFF	TGCAGCGTACAGGGAACGGTACAAAACGCCGGGGAGCTGTTTTTT
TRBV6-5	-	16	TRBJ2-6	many	CASSYRRDSGANVLTF	TGTGCCAGCAGTTACCGGCGGGACTCTGGGGCCAACGTCCTGACTTTC
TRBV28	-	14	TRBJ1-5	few	CASSFIGGGQPQHF	TGTGCCAGCAGTTTCATAGGGGGAGGTCAGCCCCAGCATTTT
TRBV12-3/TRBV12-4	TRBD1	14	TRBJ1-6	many	CASSMTGNNSPLHF	TGTGCCAGCAGTATGACAGGGAATAATTCACCCCTCCACTTT
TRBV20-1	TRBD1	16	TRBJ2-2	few	CSARDIGQGNPGELFF	TGCAGTGCTAGAGATATAGGACAGGGGAATCCCGGGGAGCTGTTTTTT
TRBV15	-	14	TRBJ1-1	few	CATSISYRFAEAFF	TGTGCCACCAGCATCTCGTACAGGTTCGCTGAAGCTTTCTTT
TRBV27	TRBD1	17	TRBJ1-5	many	CASSLGGGGNGGQPQHF	TGTGCCAGCAGTTTAGGAGGAGGGGGCAATGGAGGGCAGCCCCAGCATTTT
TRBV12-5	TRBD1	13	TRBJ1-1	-	CASKTGGRTEAFF	TGTGCTAGTAAAACAGGGGGACGTACTGAAGCTTTCTTT
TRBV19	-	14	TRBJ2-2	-	CASSIGWSTGELFF	TGTGCCAGTAGTATAGGGTGGAGCACCGGGGAGCTGTTTTTT
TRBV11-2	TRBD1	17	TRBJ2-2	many	CASSTRYVTGHAGELFF	TGTGCCAGCAGCACCCGTTATGTGACAGGGCACGCCGGGGAGCTGTTTTTT
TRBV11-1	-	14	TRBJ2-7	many	CASTPLQRNYEQYF	TGTGCCAGCACCCCTTTGCAGCGAAACTACGAGCAGTACTTC
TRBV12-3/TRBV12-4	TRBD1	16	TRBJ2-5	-	CASSRQGQIGGETQYF	TGTGCCAGCAGTCGACAGGGTCAGATAGGAGGAGAGACCCAGTACTTC
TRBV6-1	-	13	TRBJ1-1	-	CAGRGTQGSEAFF	TGTGCCGGAAGGGGGACACAAGGTTCTGAAGCTTTCTTT
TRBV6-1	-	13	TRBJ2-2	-	CASIGKSTGELFF	TGTGCCAGCATCGGGAAGTCCACCGGGGAGCTGTTTTTT
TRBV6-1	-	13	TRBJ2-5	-	CASRHRVGETQYF	TGTGCCAGCAGGCACAGGGTGGGGGAGACCCAGTACTTC
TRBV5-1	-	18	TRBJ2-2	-	CASSLARRAPENTGELFF	TGCGCCAGCAGCTTGGCCAGGAGGGCGCCTGAGAACACCGGGGAGCTGTTTTTT
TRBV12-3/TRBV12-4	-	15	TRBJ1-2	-	CASTIWDIPRDGYTF	TGTGCCAGCACTATTTGGGACATTCCACGGGATGGCTACACCTTC
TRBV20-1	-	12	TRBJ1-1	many	CSARERETEAFF	TGCAGTGCTAGAGAACGGGAGACTGAAGCTTTCTTT
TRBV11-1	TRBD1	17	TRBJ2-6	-	CASSHGDSSSGANVLTF	TGTGCCAGCAGCCATGGGGACAGCAGCTCTGGGGCCAACGTCCTGACTTTC
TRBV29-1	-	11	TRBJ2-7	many	CSVVKGPEQYF	TGCAGCGTTGTGAAGGGACCCGAGCAGTACTTC
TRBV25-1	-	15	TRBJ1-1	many	CASSESGGEGVEAFF	TGTGCCAGCAGTGAATCGGGGGGAGAAGGGGTTGAAGCTTTCTTT
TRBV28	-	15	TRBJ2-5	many	CASSLGSRYQETQYF	TGTGCCAGCAGTTTAGGGTCGAGATATCAAGAGACCCAGTACTTC
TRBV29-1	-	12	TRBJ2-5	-	CSAGGPQETQYF	TGCAGCGCCGGGGGGCCCCAAGAGACCCAGTACTTC
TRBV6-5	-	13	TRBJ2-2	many	CASSYRATGELFF	TGTGCCAGCAGTTACAGGGCTACCGGGGAGCTGTTTTTT
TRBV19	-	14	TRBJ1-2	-	CASSMNYDSYGYTF	TGTGCCAGTAGTATGAATTACGACAGCTATGGCTACACCTTC
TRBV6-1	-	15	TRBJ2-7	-	CASSDRGNSSYEQYF	TGTGCCAGCAGTGACCGCGGGAACAGCTCCTACGAGCAGTACTTC
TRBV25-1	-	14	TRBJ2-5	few	CASSGTYNAETQYF	TGTGCCAGCAGTGGAACCTATAATGCAGAGACCCAGTACTTC
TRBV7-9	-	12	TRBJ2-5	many	CASSGVQETQYF	TGTGCCAGCTCTGGGGTACAAGAGACCCAGTACTTC
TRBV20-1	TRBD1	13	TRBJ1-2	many	CSAGGGGRVGYTF	TGCAGTGCAGGGGGCGGGGGGCGAGTTGGCTACACCTTC
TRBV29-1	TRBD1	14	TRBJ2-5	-	CSVARTGLEETQYF	TGCAGCGTTGCCCGGACAGGGCTCGAGGAGACCCAGTACTTC
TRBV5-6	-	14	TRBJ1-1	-	CASYPGPGATEAFF	TGTGCCAGCTACCCGGGACCTGGGGCCACTGAAGCTTTCTTT
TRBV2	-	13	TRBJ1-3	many	CAGRVNSGNTIYF	TGTGCCGGGCGGGTGAACTCTGGAAACACCATATATTTT
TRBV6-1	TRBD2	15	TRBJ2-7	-	CASSRLLAGEYEQYF	TGTGCCAGCAGCCGACTACTAGCGGGAGAGTACGAGCAGTACTTC
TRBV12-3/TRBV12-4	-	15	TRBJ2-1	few	CASSPVAYAYNEQFF	TGTGCCAGCAGCCCCGTAGCGTACGCCTACAATGAGCAGTTCTTC
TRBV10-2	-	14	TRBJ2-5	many	CASSESSGGRTQYF	TGCGCCAGCAGTGAGTCTTCTGGAGGGAGGACCCAGTACTTC